The following is a TCR beta chain sequence with its context. The sample is drawn from a study of blood T cells in healthy people across ages. Caucasian, healthy and from Russia, the donors were aged between about 6 and 100. They isolated at least 6 million PBMCs from each sample. Together with a sample-barcoded 5' primer, a J-beta primer mix was included in a second PCR lasting roughly 6 to 12 cycles. Each CDR3 protein gets one entry after TCRdb re-called the 5' RACE reads with MiXCR. Counted here are 650,000 to 1,000,000 distinct CDR3 sequences, 35% to 40% occurring once; the ten biggest clones make up roughly 13%. The germline V gene encodes CDR1 SEHNR and CDR2 FQNEAQ (reference sequence). The CDR3 is made up of 15 amino acids. Germline trimming cut 7 bases from V and 2 bases from J; bases unmatched to any gene: 9.

This receptor was identified in a man between 18 and 35 years old in good health. The rearrangement uses TRBV7-9 and TRBJ2-3; TRBD1 matches 7 bases. Material for sequencing was blood. The CDR3 reads CASMRLGGPTDTQYF. Written as DNA, the CDR3 is TGTGCCAGCATGCGTCTAGGGGGCCCCACAGATACGCAGTATTTT.